This is a list of T cell receptor beta chains from one sample in a study of early T cells in non-severe SARS-CoV-2 infection. TCRdb called the 5' RACE reads again in MiXCR, with one record for every CDR3 protein. Among 70,000 to 95,000 distinct CDR3 sequences listed, 11% were seen once. Sequenced: whole blood. The source is an adult who was a healthcare worker with PCR-confirmed SARS-CoV-2 infection or an uninfected control (not recorded which). The CDR3 runs from the conserved cysteine through the conserved F or W. A D gene is named only where the DNA matches it firmly. Expanded clones get a size class; other rows say once, few or many, or leave the size out.

V: TRBV3-1; D: NA; J: TRBJ2-5; size: many; CDR3: CASSQEGWQAQETQYF; DNA: TGTGCCAGCAGCCAAGAAGGATGGCAAGCCCAAGAGACCCAGTACTTC
V: TRBV5-1; D: NA; J: TRBJ2-2; size: NA; CDR3: CASNAGTLNTGELFF; DNA: TGCGCCAGCAATGCCGGGACACTGAACACCGGGGAGCTGTTTTTT
V: TRBV11-1; D: NA; J: TRBJ2-5; size: NA; CDR3: CASSRYSAETQYF; DNA: TGTGCCAGCAGCCGTTATAGCGCCGAGACCCAGTACTTC
V: TRBV7-9; D: NA; J: TRBJ1-5; size: few; CDR3: CASSLSATEGPQHF; DNA: TGTGCCAGCAGCTTGTCAGCAACGGAGGGGCCCCAGCATTTT
V: TRBV18; D: NA; J: TRBJ2-7; size: NA; CDR3: CASSPSTYEQYF; DNA: TGTGCCAGCTCACCCTCCACCTACGAGCAGTACTTC
V: TRBV6-5; D: TRBD2; J: TRBJ2-3; size: few; CDR3: CASFLAGGNTQYF; DNA: TGTGCCAGCTTCCTAGCGGGCGGGAATACGCAGTATTTT
V: TRBV19; D: NA; J: TRBJ2-3; size: many; CDR3: CASSRFDLFPDTQYF; DNA: TGTGCCAGTAGTAGGTTCGATCTTTTTCCAGATACGCAGTATTTT
V: TRBV5-6; D: NA; J: TRBJ1-6; size: few; CDR3: CASSWVDRAYNSPLHF; DNA: TGTGCCAGCAGCTGGGTGGACAGAGCTTATAATTCACCCCTCCACTTT
V: TRBV11-2; D: NA; J: TRBJ1-1; size: few; CDR3: CASSPDGYGEAFF; DNA: TGTGCCAGCAGCCCAGACGGTTACGGCGAAGCTTTCTTT
V: TRBV29-1; D: TRBD1; J: TRBJ1-2; size: many; CDR3: CSVVDRGSYGYTF; DNA: TGCAGCGTCGTCGACAGGGGAAGCTATGGCTACACCTTC
V: TRBV4-3; D: TRBD2; J: TRBJ2-1; size: many; CDR3: CASSQDRAGAGVNEQFF; DNA: TGCGCCAGCAGCCAAGATAGGGCCGGAGCGGGGGTGAATGAGCAGTTCTTC
V: TRBV7-9; D: NA; J: TRBJ2-7; size: many; CDR3: CASSWGDVRYF; DNA: TGTGCCAGCAGCTGGGGTGACGTGCGTTACTTC
V: TRBV19; D: TRBD1; J: TRBJ2-7; size: NA; CDR3: CASSMGTGDYEQYF; DNA: TGTGCCAGTAGTATGGGGACAGGGGACTACGAGCAGTACTTC
V: TRBV7-9; D: NA; J: TRBJ1-1; size: NA; CDR3: CASSRAVNEYLNTEAFF; DNA: TGTGCCAGCAGCCGCGCAGTTAATGAGTACTTGAACACTGAAGCTTTCTTT
V: TRBV7-3; D: TRBD2; J: TRBJ2-2; size: many; CDR3: CASSFGGGRNTGELFF; DNA: TGTGCCAGCAGCTTCGGCGGGGGTCGCAACACCGGGGAGCTGTTTTTT
V: TRBV11-2; D: NA; J: TRBJ2-1; size: few; CDR3: CASSFSGHLVGEQFF; DNA: TGTGCCAGCAGCTTTTCGGGACACCTCGTGGGTGAGCAGTTCTTC
V: TRBV7-3; D: NA; J: TRBJ2-6; size: NA; CDR3: CASSLNSGANVLTF; DNA: TGTGCCAGCAGCTTAAACTCTGGGGCCAACGTCCTGACTTTC
V: TRBV12-3/TRBV12-4; D: NA; J: TRBJ2-2; size: many; CDR3: CASSPNPGALAPGTGELFF; DNA: TGTGCCAGCAGTCCTAACCCGGGGGCACTAGCCCCGGGCACCGGGGAGCTGTTTTTT
V: TRBV10-2; D: NA; J: TRBJ2-2; size: many; CDR3: CASKREGELFF; DNA: TGCGCCAGCAAGAGGGAGGGGGAGCTGTTTTTT
V: TRBV18; D: NA; J: TRBJ1-1; size: few; CDR3: CASSVRAGLGLDTEAFF; DNA: TGTGCCAGCTCAGTACGGGCAGGCCTGGGCCTGGACACTGAAGCTTTCTTT
V: TRBV18; D: TRBD1; J: TRBJ1-4; size: many; CDR3: CASSPNSRDRVEKLFF; DNA: TGTGCCAGCTCACCAAACTCCCGGGACAGGGTTGAAAAACTGTTTTTT
V: TRBV20-1; D: TRBD1; J: TRBJ2-7; size: NA; CDR3: CPWHWDRGSYEQYF; DNA: TGCCCTTGGCATTGGGACAGGGGATCCTACGAGCAGTACTTC
V: TRBV9; D: TRBD2; J: TRBJ2-1; size: many; CDR3: CASSVALGRGGDREQFF; DNA: TGTGCCAGCAGCGTAGCTCTCGGGCGGGGGGGCGATAGGGAGCAGTTCTTC
V: TRBV30; D: NA; J: TRBJ1-4; size: few; CDR3: CAWSGDTSNEKLFF; DNA: TGTGCCTGGAGTGGGGACACGAGTAATGAAAAACTGTTTTTT
V: TRBV12-3/TRBV12-4; D: NA; J: TRBJ1-4; size: many; CDR3: CASSQRGRGNEKLFF; DNA: TGTGCCAGCAGCCAGAGAGGCAGGGGTAATGAAAAACTGTTTTTT
V: TRBV5-1; D: NA; J: TRBJ1-3; size: NA; CDR3: CASRQGLSENTIYF; DNA: TGCGCCAGCAGACAGGGCCTCTCTGAAAACACCATATATTTT
V: TRBV12-3/TRBV12-4; D: NA; J: TRBJ2-3; size: few; CDR3: CASSYPGGGSTDTQYF; DNA: TGTGCCAGCAGTTACCCCGGGGGCGGTAGCACAGATACGCAGTATTTT
V: TRBV9; D: NA; J: TRBJ1-1; size: few; CDR3: CASSGLRTEAFF; DNA: TGTGCCAGCAGCGGGCTGAGGACTGAAGCTTTCTTT
V: TRBV4-1; D: TRBD1; J: TRBJ2-3; size: many; CDR3: CASSQPWTGSTDTQYF; DNA: TGCGCCAGCAGCCAACCCTGGACAGGAAGCACAGATACGCAGTATTTT
V: TRBV6-2/TRBV6-3; D: TRBD1; J: TRBJ1-6; size: NA; CDR3: CASSYPGQDSPLHF; DNA: TGTGCCAGCAGTTACCCAGGACAGGATTCACCCCTCCACTTT
V: TRBV20-1; D: TRBD1; J: TRBJ2-5; size: few; CDR3: CSAPDRGETQYF; DNA: TGCAGTGCCCCGGACAGGGGCGAGACCCAGTACTTC
V: TRBV20-1; D: TRBD2; J: TRBJ2-7; size: few; CDR3: CSASRDLRTSGGADEQYF; DNA: TGCAGTGCTAGTAGGGACCTCCGGACTAGCGGGGGGGCAGACGAGCAGTACTTC
V: TRBV7-9; D: NA; J: TRBJ2-7; size: few; CDR3: CASSVGTREQYF; DNA: TGTGCCAGCAGCGTGGGAACTAGGGAGCAGTACTTC
V: TRBV30; D: NA; J: TRBJ2-1; size: NA; CDR3: CAWSGSSNNEQFF; DNA: TGTGCCTGGAGTGGGTCTAGCAACAATGAGCAGTTCTTC
V: TRBV6-4; D: NA; J: TRBJ2-1; size: many; CDR3: CASSEATGAYNEQFF; DNA: TGTGCCAGCAGTGAGGCGACGGGGGCCTACAATGAGCAGTTCTTC
V: TRBV29-1; D: NA; J: TRBJ1-1; size: few; CDR3: CSVHKGQGTFNTEAFF; DNA: TGCAGCGTTCACAAGGGGCAGGGGACTTTCAACACTGAAGCTTTCTTT
V: TRBV6-2/TRBV6-3; D: NA; J: TRBJ2-5; size: NA; CDR3: CASSYSMYSLQETQYF; DNA: TGTGCCAGCAGTTACTCGATGTACAGCCTCCAAGAGACCCAGTACTTC
V: TRBV5-1; D: NA; J: TRBJ1-3; size: NA; CDR3: CASSWGQGNTIYF; DNA: TGCGCCAGCAGCTGGGGACAAGGAAACACCATATATTTT
V: TRBV24-1; D: TRBD2; J: TRBJ2-4; size: few; CDR3: CATSELPRTSGGEYLGKNIQYF; DNA: TGTGCCACCAGTGAACTTCCCCGGACTAGCGGGGGGGAATACTTGGGCAAAAACATTCAGTACTTC
V: TRBV6-1; D: NA; J: TRBJ1-2; size: few; CDR3: CASSEAGPYGYTF; DNA: TGTGCCAGCAGTGAAGCCGGACCCTATGGCTACACCTTC
V: TRBV19; D: NA; J: TRBJ1-2; size: many; CDR3: CASSIDGGGYGYTF; DNA: TGTGCCAGTAGTATCGACGGAGGGGGCTATGGCTACACCTTC
V: TRBV9; D: NA; J: TRBJ2-2; size: many; CDR3: CASSPAGRSPGELFF; DNA: TGTGCCAGCAGCCCTGCTGGACGGAGCCCCGGGGAGCTGTTTTTT
V: TRBV12-3/TRBV12-4; D: NA; J: TRBJ2-1; size: NA; CDR3: CASSLGASNEQFF; DNA: TGTGCCAGCAGTCTCGGAGCGTCCAATGAGCAGTTCTTC
V: TRBV11-1; D: NA; J: TRBJ1-1; size: many; CDR3: CASSPVSLWAEAFF; DNA: TGTGCCAGCAGCCCCGTCAGCCTTTGGGCTGAAGCTTTCTTT
V: TRBV18; D: NA; J: TRBJ2-3; size: few; CDR3: CASSPDTDMQYF; DNA: TGTGCCAGCTCACCAGACACAGATATGCAGTATTTT
V: TRBV5-5; D: NA; J: TRBJ2-2; size: few; CDR3: CASSLGGQGSRNGELFF; DNA: TGTGCCAGCAGCTTGGGAGGGCAGGGAAGTCGGAACGGGGAGCTGTTTTTT
V: TRBV19; D: NA; J: TRBJ1-1; size: NA; CDR3: CASSPRRITEAFF; DNA: TGTGCCAGTAGTCCCCGCAGGATTACTGAAGCTTTCTTT
V: TRBV12-3/TRBV12-4; D: NA; J: TRBJ2-7; size: many; CDR3: CASSPKEGEIDYEQYF; DNA: TGTGCCAGCAGCCCCAAGGAGGGGGAGATAGACTACGAGCAGTACTTC
V: TRBV20-1; D: TRBD2; J: TRBJ2-1; size: few; CDR3: CSASGLAGYGEQFF; DNA: TGCAGTGCTAGTGGGCTAGCGGGGTACGGGGAGCAGTTCTTC
V: TRBV2; D: NA; J: TRBJ2-1; size: NA; CDR3: CASSVLATSYNEQFF; DNA: TGTGCCAGCAGTGTACTAGCCACCTCCTACAATGAGCAGTTCTTC
V: TRBV27; D: NA; J: TRBJ2-3; size: many; CDR3: CASSTTYGLEDTQYF; DNA: TGTGCCAGCAGTACCACGTACGGGTTGGAAGATACGCAGTATTTT
V: TRBV19; D: TRBD1; J: TRBJ2-5; size: NA; CDR3: CASSTGTGAETQYF; DNA: TGTGCCAGTAGTACCGGGACAGGGGCAGAGACCCAGTACTTC
V: TRBV3-1; D: NA; J: TRBJ1-2; size: medium-sized; CDR3: CASSPRQGSYGYTF; DNA: TGTGCCAGCAGCCCCCGACAAGGAAGCTATGGCTACACCTTC
V: TRBV2; D: NA; J: TRBJ2-5; size: many; CDR3: CASSEEGGRRGQETQYF; DNA: TGTGCCAGCAGTGAAGAGGGGGGACGCCGGGGCCAAGAGACCCAGTACTTC
V: TRBV10-3; D: NA; J: TRBJ2-5; size: few; CDR3: CAISDLGQPQETQYF; DNA: TGTGCCATCAGTGACTTAGGGCAGCCCCAAGAGACCCAGTACTTC
V: TRBV11-2; D: NA; J: TRBJ1-4; size: few; CDR3: CASSLGGYEKLFF; DNA: TGTGCCAGCAGCTTAGGGGGTTATGAAAAACTGTTTTTT